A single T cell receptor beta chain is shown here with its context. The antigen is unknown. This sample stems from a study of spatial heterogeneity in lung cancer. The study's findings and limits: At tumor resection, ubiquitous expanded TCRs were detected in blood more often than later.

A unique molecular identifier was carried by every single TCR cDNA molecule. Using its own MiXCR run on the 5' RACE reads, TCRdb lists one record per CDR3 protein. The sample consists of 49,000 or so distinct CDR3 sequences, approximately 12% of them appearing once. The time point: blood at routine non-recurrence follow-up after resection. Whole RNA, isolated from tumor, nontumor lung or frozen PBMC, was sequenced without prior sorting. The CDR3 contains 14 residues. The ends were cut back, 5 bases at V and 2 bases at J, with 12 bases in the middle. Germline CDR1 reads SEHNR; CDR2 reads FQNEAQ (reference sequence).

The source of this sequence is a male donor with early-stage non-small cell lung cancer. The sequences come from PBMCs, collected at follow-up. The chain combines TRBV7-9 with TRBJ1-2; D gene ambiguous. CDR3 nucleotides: TGTGCCAGCAGCGTTGCTGGCCTAAACTATGGCTACACCTTC. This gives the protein CASSVAGLNYGYTF.